The clone carrying this T cell receptor (beta chain) was seen more than once but under ten times. This sample is part of a study of blood T cell repertoires in COVID-19. Across the whole study: The samples span acute and convalescent COVID-19 from the United States, Italy and Spain. Sources were T cells, B-cell-depleted T cells, or PBMCs; the material itself was cDNA or gDNA.

Germline CDR1 is DFQATT and CDR2 is SNEGSKA (reference sequence). The V gene end was trimmed by 6 bases and the J gene end by 14 bases; junction bases not matched to a gene: 10. CDR3 length equals 11 residues. How the authors handled the data: Reference gene primers were amplified, and this amplification served to estimate nucleated cell counts. Some clones are missing from TCRdb's copy, which holds only in-frame ones; the method was immunoSEQ multiplex PCR. V, J and clone size derive from that table, while D and trimming were established from the DNA sequence. This repertoire shows about 80,000 clones, about four fifths found once; its top ten account for over 10%.

The chain has TRBV20-1 and TRBJ1-3, with 7 bases identical to TRBD1. This TCR was sampled from a human donor in a cohort sampled during active COVID-19. The sequenced material came from peripheral blood. The CDR3 DNA reads as TGCAGTGCAAATTACCGGGACAGCCTATATTTT. It translates to CSANYRDSLYF.